The 27 T cell receptor beta chains presented below share a single source sample, sequenced in a study of PD-1 blockade in classical Hodgkin lymphoma. Sequencing used immunoSEQ multiplex PCR; TCRdb keeps in-frame clones, though not all of them. The table includes 14,000 to 15,000 clones, about 83% detected once. Every single patient, without exception, relapsed after autologous stem cell transplantation, and brentuximab vedotin exposure varied. The sequencing used peripheral blood mononuclear cells (PBMCs), collected before the second cycle of nivolumab. The receptors derive from a human donor with classical Hodgkin lymphoma.

The chain uses TRBV29-1 and TRBJ2-3; 10 positions agree with TRBD2. The V gene's germline CDR1 is SQVTM and CDR2 ANQGSEA. J lost 0 bases, V lost 4 bases, and 4 bases had no gene match. CDR3 length equals 15 residues. The CDR3 nucleotides are TGCAGCGTTGTTAGCGGGGGGCTGAGCACAGATACGCAGTATTTT. Translated, it gives CSVVSGGLSTDTQYF.

The rearrangement uses TRBV28 and TRBJ1-5, with D tentatively TRBD1 (6 bases). The germline gives CDR1 MDHEN, CDR2 SYDVKM. The ends were cut back, 3 bases at V and 0 bases at J, with 12 bases in the middle. The CDR3 spans 16 residues. The CDR3 nucleotides read TGTGCCAGCAGTTTGGCGGGGACACCTAGCAATCAGCCCCAGCATTTT. Amino acid sequence: CASSLAGTPSNQPQHF.

The V and J genes are TRBV6-4 and TRBJ1-1; no clear D gene. The CDR3 covers 13 residues. Germline CDR1 and CDR2: MRHNA and SNTAGT. The V gene lost 7 bases and the J gene lost 2 bases, with 11 bases spanning the gap. The CDR3 region is CASKVDGNTEAFF. DNA of the CDR3: TGTGCCAGCAAAGTGGACGGCAACACTGAAGCTTTCTTT.

This chain links TRBV29-1 with TRBJ1-3; possible D gene TRBD1, 5 bases. V was shortened by 1 base and J by 0 bases, with 19 bases between the two germline ends. The CDR3 totals 18 residues. The V gene's germline CDR1 is SQVTM and CDR2 ANQGSEA. The CDR3 sequence is CSVEGTGTPSSSGNTIYF. The CDR3 DNA reads TGCAGCGTTGAAGGGACCGGGACGCCGAGTAGCTCTGGAAACACCATATATTTT.

This clone was counted between two and nine times. The chain carries TRBV7-9 and TRBJ1-5, with no clear D. Germline values: CDR1 SEHNR, CDR2 FQNEAQ (reference sequence). V lost 4 bases and J 0 bases, leaving 13 bases between the germline ends. This CDR3 comprises 16 residues. CDR3: CASSSGRTLSNQPQHF. In DNA form, the CDR3 reads TGTGCCAGCAGCTCAGGACGGACCCTTAGCAATCAGCCCCAGCATTTT.

This clone was observed once. The V gene is TRBV7-9, the J gene TRBJ2-3, with 8 bases lining up with TRBD1. The V gene end was trimmed by 5 bases and the J gene end by 6 bases; junction bases not matched to a gene: 13. This CDR3 has 16 amino acids. Germline V CDR1 and CDR2: SEHNR, FQNEAQ (reference sequence). The chain's CDR3 is CASSPPGQGAADTQYF. The CDR3 nucleotides are TGTGCCAGCAGCCCCCCGGGGCAGGGGGCGGCGGATACGCAGTATTTT. Looking up the rest from reference TRBV7-9 and TRBJ2-3 gives the full variable domain: DTGVSQNPRHKITKRGQNVTFRCDPISEHNRLYWYRQTLGQGPEFLTYFQNEAQLEKSRLLSDRFSAERPKGSFSTLEIQRTEQGDSAMYLCASSPPGQGAADTQYFGPGTRLTVL.

This rearrangement joins TRBV7-8 to TRBJ2-7; 7 bases are shared with TRBD1. Germline CDR1 and CDR2: SGHVS and FQNEAQ. This CDR3 spans 15 amino acids. The J segment lost 12 bases and the V segment lost 5 bases, leaving 19 bases of the junction unmatched. For the CDR3, the DNA is TGTGCCAGCAGCGGCGTAGGGCCGGGTAGGGGGCCGGGGTACTTC. Amino acids: CASSGVGPGRGPGYF. Drawing the rest from reference TRBV7-8 and TRBJ2-7, the complete variable domain is GAGVSQSPRYKVAKRGQDVALRCDPISGHVSLFWYQQALGQGPEFLTYFQNEAQLDKSGLPSDRFFAERPEGSVSTLKIQRTQQEDSAVYLCASSGVGPGRGPGYFGPGTRLTVT.

The chain combines TRBV2 with TRBJ2-5; weak D call: TRBD2 (6 bases). This CDR3 has 13 residues. The ends were cut back, 8 bases at V and 4 bases at J, with 14 bases in the middle. The germline CDR1 and CDR2 sequences are SNHLY and FYNNEI. CDR3 coding DNA: TGTGCCAGCGGAGGAGGGATTCGAGAGACCCAGTACTTC. It specifies CASGGGIRETQYF.

The chain links TRBV5-6 to TRBJ1-3, with 7 bases matching TRBD1. Germline V gene sequence: CDR1 SGHDT, CDR2 YYEEEE. CDR3 length: 17 amino acids. V lost 2 bases to trimming and J lost 8 bases; unmatched junction nucleotides: 16. The CDR3 here is CASSLRQGGSYGDTIYF. The CDR3 DNA reads TGTGCCAGCAGCTTAAGACAGGGAGGGTCGTACGGAGACACCATATATTTT.

The rearrangement joins TRBV4-3 to TRBJ2-2; D remains unclear. This CDR3 has 15 residues. Looked up from germline, CDR1 is LGHNA and CDR2 is YSLEER. Trimming removed 4 bases at V and 6 bases at J, with 15 bases between. The CDR3 nucleotides read TGCGCCAGCAGCCTCAATTGGGGTCCCGCCGGGGAGCTGTTTTTT. It specifies CASSLNWGPAGELFF.

V gene TRBV5-1 combines with J gene TRBJ1-2, with a weak D call TRBD1 (6 bases). Germline V CDR1 and CDR2: SGHRS, YFSETQ. The CDR3 is 16 residues long. Trimming pared 0 bases from V and 8 bases from J, leaving 20 bases between. The CDR3 nucleotides are TGCGCCAGCAGCTTGGCCGGGGGCGTATTCGGTTGGGGCTACACCTTC. Encoded protein: CASSLAGGVFGWGYTF.

The chain recombines TRBV28 with TRBJ1-1; D is ambiguous. The CDR3 is made up of 13 amino acids. With 2 bases removed from V and 1 base from J, the gap between germline ends came to 5 bases. Per the germline V gene, CDR1 is MDHEN and CDR2 is SYDVKM. The CDR3 sequence: CASSLRGNTEAFF. DNA of the CDR3: TGTGCCAGCAGTTTACGGGGGAACACTGAAGCTTTCTTT.

In DNA form, the CDR3 reads TGCGCCAGCAGCTTGGTTACGGACAGCTCCTACGAGCAGTACTTC. This gives the protein CASSLVTDSSYEQYF. The V call is TRBV5-1, the J call TRBJ2-7, with a weak D call TRBD1 (6 bases). The V gene lost 0 bases and the J gene lost 0 bases, with 10 bases spanning the gap. In germline, CDR1 is SGHRS, CDR2 YFSETQ. The CDR3 is 15 amino acids.

This clone was detected only once. The rearrangement joins TRBV27 to TRBJ2-1, with D possibly being TRBD1 (6 bases). V was trimmed by 6 bases and J by 7 bases, leaving 13 bases between them. Germline V lookup: CDR1 MNHEY, CDR2 SMNVEV (reference sequence). The CDR3 spans 13 residues. The CDR3 sequence is CASSYRALNEQFF. The CDR3 DNA reads TGTGCCAGCAGCTACAGGGCGTTAAATGAGCAGTTCTTC.

V gene TRBV4-2 combines with J gene TRBJ2-5; D is unclear. Germline-derived CDR1 and CDR2 are LGHNA and YNFKEQ. V was clipped by 1 base and J by 9 bases, with 6 bases between them. The CDR3 extends over 11 amino acids. CDR3 nucleotide sequence: TGTGCCAGCAGCCAAGGGGTGGCCCAGTACTTC. Residues: CASSQGVAQYF.

The V gene is TRBV19, the J gene TRBJ1-5; D is perhaps TRBD1 (5 bases). Germline lookup yields CDR1 LNHDA and CDR2 SQIVND (reference sequence). The CDR3 sequence is 13 residues long. V shed 4 bases and J shed 5 bases, with 9 bases lying between them. The CDR3 here is CASSTWGDQPQHF. CDR3 DNA: TGTGCCAGTAGTACGTGGGGGGATCAGCCCCAGCATTTT.

The rearrangement uses TRBV7-2 and TRBJ2-2; D is possibly TRBD1 or TRBD2 (5 bases each). Germline-derived CDR1 and CDR2 are SGHTA and FQGNSA. V was pared by 2 bases and J by 3 bases, with 10 bases between. The CDR3 is 15 residues long. The CDR3 loop is CASSLTGTYTGELFF. The CDR3 region has the DNA TGTGCCAGCAGCTTAACCGGGACCTACACCGGGGAGCTGTTTTTT.

The chain recombines TRBV19 with TRBJ2-2; tentative D call: TRBD1 (5 bases). This CDR3 has 16 residues. Trimming took 5 bases from V and 0 from J, leaving 13 bases between them. Germline V gene lookup returns CDR1 LNHDA and CDR2 SQIVND (reference sequence). The CDR3 DNA follows: TGTGCCAGTAGTCCACGACAGTTCGCGAACACCGGGGAGCTGTTTTTT. Amino acid sequence: CASSPRQFANTGELFF.

This clone is a singleton in its sample. V usage is TRBV19 and J usage is TRBJ1-1; D is perhaps TRBD1 (6 bases). Trimming took off 2 bases at V and 4 bases at J, with 20 bases between the two ends. CDR3 size: 17 residues. Per the germline V gene, CDR1 is LNHDA and CDR2 is SQIVND (reference sequence). The CDR3 bases are TGTGCCAGTAGTATAATTTGGGGGGCAAGGAGGTTCACTGAAGCTTTCTTT. Its translation: CASSIIWGARRFTEAFF.

This clone was observed a handful of times. The chain uses TRBV27 and TRBJ2-1, with D possibly being TRBD2 (6 bases). V gave up 3 bases and J gave up 0 bases, with 9 bases separating them. This CDR3 is 15 amino acids long. CDR1 and CDR2 (germline): MNHEY, SMNVEV (reference sequence). The CDR3 reads CASSLRGSSYNEQFF. The CDR3, as DNA: TGTGCCAGCAGTTTGCGGGGCAGCTCCTACAATGAGCAGTTCTTC.

V gene TRBV19 combines with J gene TRBJ1-6; D is perhaps TRBD1 (5 bases). V shed 7 bases and J shed 0 bases, with 13 bases lying between them. The germline V gene has CDR1 LNHDA and CDR2 SQIVND (reference sequence). The CDR3 sequence is 16 residues long. CDR3 residues: CASMAKRGSYNSPLHF. CDR3 nucleotides: TGTGCCAGTATGGCTAAGAGGGGCTCCTATAATTCACCCCTCCACTTT. The whole variable domain, filled in from reference TRBV19 and TRBJ1-6, reads DGGITQSPKYLFRKEGQNVTLSCEQNLNHDAMYWYRQDPGQGLRLIYYSQIVNDFQKGDIAEGYSVSREKKESFPLTVTSAQKNPTAFYLCASMAKRGSYNSPLHFGNGTRLTVT.

V usage is TRBV19 and J usage is TRBJ1-5; maybe TRBD1 (5 bases). Trimming took off 6 bases at V and 3 bases at J, with 9 bases between the two ends. Germline assignment: CDR1 LNHDA and CDR2 SQIVND (reference sequence). CDR3 length equals 13 residues. The CDR3, as DNA: TGTGCCAGTAGAGGGGCCGCCAATCAGCCCCAGCATTTT. Translation: CASRGAANQPQHF.

This sequence joins TRBV6-4 and TRBJ1-2, with D maybe TRBD1 (6 bases). Per germline, CDR1 MRHNA and CDR2 SNTAGT. With 5 bases removed from V and 6 bases from J, the gap between germline ends came to 16 bases. CDR3 length equals 14 residues. CDR3 protein: CASSSQGSPHGYTF. The CDR3 region has the DNA TGTGCCAGCAGTTCACAGGGCTCCCCCCATGGCTACACCTTC.

This chain's CDR3 is CASSLAQALSYNEQFF. In DNA, the CDR3 is TGTGCCAGCAGCTTAGCACAGGCCCTCTCCTACAATGAGCAGTTCTTC. This chain uses TRBV7-9 with TRBJ2-1, with D maybe TRBD1 (5 bases). Trimming took off 0 bases at V and 0 bases at J, with 9 bases between the two ends. Germline lookup yields CDR1 SEHNR and CDR2 FQNEAQ (reference sequence). The CDR3 loop spans 16 amino acids. The full variable domain, rest sourced from reference TRBV7-9 and TRBJ2-1, is DTGVSQNPRHKITKRGQNVTFRCDPISEHNRLYWYRQTLGQGPEFLTYFQNEAQLEKSRLLSDRFSAERPKGSFSTLEIQRTEQGDSAMYLCASSLAQALSYNEQFFGPGTRLTVL.

This chain links TRBV7-9 with TRBJ2-6; no clear D gene. The CDR3 consists of 13 residues. The germline CDR1 and CDR2 sequences are SEHNR and FQNEAQ (reference sequence). Deletions cut 8 bases from V and 1 base from J, with 6 bases between. In nucleotides, the CDR3 is TGTGCCAGCTGGGTTTCTGGGGCCAACGTCCTGACTTTC. Its translation: CASWVSGANVLTF.

This chain joins TRBV19 and TRBJ2-2; D not certain. Trimming took 7 bases from V and 0 from J, leaving 15 bases between them. The CDR3 extends over 16 amino acids. Germline CDR1 LNHDA, CDR2 SQIVND (reference sequence). The CDR3 DNA is TGTGCCAGTACCGATCTCTGGGGTTCGAACACCGGGGAGCTGTTTTTT. Encoded protein: CASTDLWGSNTGELFF.

CDR3 nucleotides: TGTGCCATCAGTGAGGGACCGGGGGGCCGCTACAATGAGCAGTTCTTC. It encodes CAISEGPGGRYNEQFF. This chain uses TRBV10-3 with TRBJ2-1; maybe TRBD2 (7 bases). The CDR3 is 16 amino acids. V shed 2 bases and J shed 3 bases, with 14 bases lying between them. Germline assignment: CDR1 ENHRY and CDR2 SYGVKD.